This T cell receptor (beta chain) was recovered during a study of T cells in Graves' hyperthyroidism and ophthalmopathy (dated by TCRdb to about 2019). About the full investigation: Peripheral blood samples were taken at the time of initial diagnosis, prior to any treatment. TCR V-J signatures able to tell the groups apart were searched for in a discovery cohort of 90 to 100 patients, of whom under 45 had Graves' ophthalmopathy and 57 had stable Graves' hyperthyroidism. Whether ophthalmopathy could be predicted prospectively was tested in an independent validation cohort made up of about 20 hyperthyroidism patients plus 17 patients who later progressed to ophthalmopathy. The 85 to 100 discovery patients were randomly split 7:3 into training and test sets. Thyroid tissue and blood T-cell repertoires from six Graves' hyperthyroidism patients were also compared in the study. After blood sampling, hyperthyroidism patients were treated with methimazole at a starting dose of 30 mg daily, and ophthalmopathy patients were treated with high-dose intravenous methylprednisolone. TCR Vbeta CDR3 sequencing of 135 peripheral blood samples (over 40 ophthalmopathy, around 80 hyperthyroidism and 17 progressor patients) is reported in the paper. Points the paper makes about the study in general: Most expanded thyroid clonotypes (frequency above 0.001) were also found in blood, which suggests that blood repertoires may mirror thyroid immune responses. A 13 V-J signature model separated ophthalmopathy from stable hyperthyroidism, with 87.88% sensitivity and roughly 82% specificity in cross-validation and 80%/75% in testing. In validation, the model predicted progression to ophthalmopathy a median of 6.5 months before onset, with about 67% sensitivity and nearly 75% specificity. Sample size was not statistically predetermined, and blinding of investigators to group allocation was not performed.

From the cysteine up to the phenylalanine, the CDR3 has a length of 14 residues. Only the CDR3 DNA stays, 42 bases, in frame from base 1. CDR1 and CDR2 (MNHNS, SASEGT) derive from the germline V gene. V is cut by 3 bases and J by 0 bases, and the space between the germline ends is 7 bases. The TCR beta CDR3 regions were amplified from the RNA transcripts. The first round of RT-PCR for the TCR CDR3 was performed with the HTBI primer set and the Qiagen OneStep RT-PCR kit. A second multiplex PCR round built the libraries, followed by size selection and purification. The libraries were sequenced on an Illumina HiSeq2000 using paired-end 100 bp reads. Regarding the original processing steps: SOAPnuke was used to process the raw data, removing reads that contained adapters or uncalled bases, had a mean Phred below 15, or lacked an exact match to the constant primer or identifier. High-quality paired reads were merged with COPE v1.2.5, and unique nucleotide sequences were defined as clonotypes. Clonotypes were aligned to IMGT TRBV, TRBD and TRBJ reference segments using MiTCR v1.1. The analysis was restricted to V-J combinations with a frequency above 0.0001, which together covered over 99% of the repertoires. A TCS score was defined as the ratio between F50 (clonal expansion) and ExV (chaos), using BLOSUM62-based TCRdist between CDR3 peptides within each V-J. Welch's t-statistics and random forest reduced fewer than 550 V-J features to 10 to 15, which were used in a naive Bayes classifier (R e1071). The public sequencing data were trimmed at Q25 with fastp and processed into clonotypes with MiXCR by TCRdb, which kept only in-frame beta chains. Every distinct CDR3 protein forms one entry, paired with its most common genes and DNA. What appears here as the V and J calls and clone size reflects TCRdb's work, not the paper's. This sample has more than 550,000 distinct CDR3 sequences in its table, and approximately 19% of those were observed once. Clones ranked in the top ten supply approximately 15% of the sample.

Hyperthyroidism patients were aged 18 to 65 years and newly diagnosed, with disease duration of less than 2 months. Any patient with an uncontrolled infection, another autoimmune disease, pregnancy or lactation was excluded. Diagnoses were based on clinical symptoms, serum thyroxine and TRAb, thyroid ultrasound and orbital computed tomography. For progressor patients, blood was drawn at the first diagnosis of hyperthyroidism, before any ophthalmopathy symptoms had appeared. PBMCs were separated from over 9 ml of fresh peripheral blood using Ficoll-Paque density gradient centrifugation. Patients classed as progressors first received a Graves' hyperthyroidism diagnosis and then went on to develop ophthalmopathy during follow-up. Total RNA was extracted using Trizol reagent, and RNA quality was assessed on an Agilent 2100 Bioanalyzer. On this clonotype: The clone's antigen remains unknown. No much larger clone exists at a distance of one base, and base qualities are not known.

This chain joins TRBV6-1 to TRBJ2-3, with the D gene not confidently named. This TCR came from a woman aged 50 to 65 with Graves' hyperthyroidism that later progressed to Graves' ophthalmopathy. Source material: blood. The CDR3 here reads CASSDRVSTDTQYF. The sequenced DNA: TGTGCCAGCAGTGACCGGGTCAGCACAGATACGCAGTATTTT.